Listed here are 29 T cell receptor beta chains from one sample, sequenced in a study of cytomegalovirus exposure and HLA in healthy donors. A multiplex PCR was run with 60 Vbeta primers and 13 Jbeta primers. Produced via immunoSEQ multiplex PCR; TCRdb's table is partial and in-frame only. The table records under 150,000 clones, around 72% of them present only once. Sequencing was carried out using PBMCs. The receptors were sampled from a woman between 18 and 30 years old in good health and CMV-seronegative.

A remark on this clone: The germline gene is not matched at one end of the junction; a read error may be the cause. The chain links TRBV7-9 to TRBJ1-3; 8 nucleotides line up with TRBD1. This CDR3 is 18 amino acids long. CDR1 is SEHNR, CDR2 FQNEAQ, per germline (reference sequence). The CDR3 loop is CATSLRTGIDYSGNTIYF. In DNA form, the CDR3 reads TGTGCCACCAGCCTACGGACAGGGATAGATTACTCTGGAAACACCATATATTTT.

This clone was counted between two and nine times. The identical CDR3 is also encoded by other nucleotide sequences in the sample. The rearrangement links TRBV19 to TRBJ1-1, with TRBD1 identical over 10 bases. The V segment lost 7 bases and the J segment 5 bases; nucleotides outside the gene matches: 7. This CDR3 is 14 amino acids long. The V gene's germline CDR1 is LNHDA and CDR2 SQIVND (reference sequence). The CDR3 reads CASIRTGGNTEAFF. The DNA of the CDR3 is TGTGCCAGTATTAGGACAGGGGGTAATACTGAAGCTTTCTTT.

The chain carries TRBV5-1 and TRBJ1-1, with a tentative D call TRBD1 (6 bases). This CDR3 comprises 14 residues. With 3 bases removed from V and 1 base from J, the gap between germline ends came to 10 bases. In germline, CDR1 is SGHRS, CDR2 YFSETQ. This CDR3 reads CASSWKQGNTEAFF. CDR3 DNA: TGCGCCAGCAGCTGGAAACAGGGGAACACTGAAGCTTTCTTT.

The V gene is TRBV7-8, the J gene TRBJ1-1; the D is unclear. CDR1 is SGHVS, CDR2 FQNEAQ, per germline. V was trimmed by 1 base and J by 2 bases, leaving 5 bases between them. The CDR3 extends over 13 amino acids. CDR3 sequence reads: CASSLELNTEAFF. In nucleotides, the CDR3 is TGTGCCAGCAGCTTAGAACTTAACACTGAAGCTTTCTTT.

The chain joins TRBV15 to TRBJ1-4; a possible D gene is TRBD1 (5 bases). Germline V CDR1 and CDR2: LNHNV, YYDKDF (reference sequence). CDR3 size: 16 residues. The V and J ends lost 1 base and 7 bases respectively, with 16 bases between them. The CDR3 protein is CATSRGPWGESEKLFF. CDR3 nucleotides: TGTGCCACCAGCAGAGGTCCATGGGGGGAAAGTGAAAAACTGTTTTTT.

This rearrangement joins TRBV5-1 to TRBJ2-1, with TRBD2 as a possible D gene (5 bases). V was cut by 5 bases and J by 5 bases, with 5 bases left in between. Germline V CDR1 and CDR2: SGHRS, YFSETQ. There are 11 residues in the CDR3. CDR3 loop: CASRRDNEQFF. CDR3 bases: TGCGCCAGCAGGAGGGACAATGAGCAGTTCTTC.

V usage is TRBV5-6 and J usage is TRBJ1-2; D is unclear. V lost 4 bases, J lost 6 bases, and 10 bases lay in between. Germline CDR1 is SGHDT and CDR2 is YYEEEE. The CDR3 length is 12 residues. In DNA form, the CDR3 reads TGTGCCAGCAGCCTAGACCAAAATGGCTACACCTTC. It yields the protein CASSLDQNGYTF.

This rearrangement joins TRBV7-6 to TRBJ1-5, with TRBD1 as a possible D gene (5 bases). The CDR3 is made up of 18 amino acids. The germline gives CDR1 SGHVS, CDR2 FNYEAQ. V lost 1 base and J 5 bases, leaving 21 bases between the germline ends. CDR3 protein: CASSLGRLGTGVDQPQHF. In DNA form, the CDR3 reads TGTGCCAGCAGCTTAGGCAGGTTGGGAACGGGGGTTGATCAGCCCCAGCATTTT.

The genes are TRBV30 and TRBJ2-7, with D possibly being TRBD2 (6 bases). The CDR3 loop spans 15 amino acids. Germline V gene data show CDR1 as GTSNPN and CDR2 as SVGIG (reference sequence). V lost 4 bases to trimming and J lost 0 bases, with 16 bases between them. The CDR3 region is CAWTYGGLSSYEQYF. The CDR3 DNA reads as TGTGCCTGGACGTACGGGGGTCTCAGCTCCTACGAGCAGTACTTC. The full variable domain, rest sourced from reference TRBV30 and TRBJ2-7, is SQTIHQWPATLVQPVGSPLSLECTVEGTSNPNLYWYRQAAGRGLQLLFYSVGIGQISSEVPQNLSASRPQDRQFILSSKKLLLSDSGFYLCAWTYGGLSSYEQYFGPGTRLTVT.

This sequence joins TRBV5-4 and TRBJ2-7, with TRBD2 matching over 10 bases. CDR3 length: 16 residues. In germline, CDR1 is SGHNT, CDR2 YYREEE (reference sequence). Trimming cost V 2 bases and J 0 bases; bases outside gene matches: 5. In nucleotides, the CDR3 is TGTGCCAGCAGCTTTGACGGACTAGCGGTCTCCTACGAGCAGTACTTC. Its translation is CASSFDGLAVSYEQYF.

The chain has TRBV30 and TRBJ1-1; D perhaps matches TRBD1 (6 bases). This CDR3 is built from 11 residues. The V end was cut by 5 bases, the J end by 5 bases, with 9 bases between. Per germline, CDR1 GTSNPN and CDR2 SVGIG (reference sequence). This CDR3 reads CAWAGQTEAFF. Written as DNA, the CDR3 is TGTGCCTGGGCCGGACAGACTGAAGCTTTCTTT.

The sample holds one count of this clone. This chain uses TRBV7-9 with TRBJ2-1; no firm D call. Germline V CDR1 and CDR2: SEHNR, FQNEAQ (reference sequence). The CDR3 sequence is 13 residues long. Trimming pared 1 base from V and 2 bases from J, leaving 3 bases between. In nucleotides, the CDR3 is TGTGCCAGCAGCTTAGACACCTACAATGAGCAGTTCTTC. This gives the protein CASSLDTYNEQFF. The full variable domain, rest sourced from reference TRBV7-9 and TRBJ2-1, is DTGVSQNPRHKITKRGQNVTFRCDPISEHNRLYWYRQTLGQGPEFLTYFQNEAQLEKSRLLSDRFSAERPKGSFSTLEIQRTEQGDSAMYLCASSLDTYNEQFFGPGTRLTVL.

This clone was counted a few times. The chain uses TRBV10-2 and TRBJ2-1; D is uncertain. The CDR3 runs to 15 residues. Germline CDR1 is WSHSY and CDR2 is SAAADI. Trimming removed 5 bases at V and 6 bases at J, with 17 bases between. CDR3 DNA sequence: TGCGCCAGCAGTCTCGGTTTAGCTCCCCTCAATGAGCAGTTCTTC. Translated, it gives CASSLGLAPLNEQFF.

The chain employs TRBV27 and TRBJ2-4; D ambiguous. In germline, CDR1 is MNHEY, CDR2 SMNVEV (reference sequence). The CDR3 is made up of 15 amino acids. V lost 2 bases to trimming and J lost 8 bases, with 16 bases between them. This CDR3 is CASSLLGTLRDIQYF. The CDR3 DNA sequence: TGTGCCAGCAGTTTACTAGGCACCCTTCGTGACATTCAGTACTTC.

The chain uses TRBV5-1 and TRBJ1-6; possibly TRBD1 for D (5 bases). Germline V gene lookup returns CDR1 SGHRS and CDR2 YFSETQ. The CDR3 extends over 15 amino acids. Trimming cost V 3 bases and J 0 bases, with 7 bases left between them. The CDR3 loop is CASSSRASYNSPLHF. The CDR3 nucleotides are TGCGCCAGCAGCTCCAGGGCCTCCTATAATTCACCCCTCCACTTT.

V is TRBV15 and J is TRBJ2-5; 7 bases map to TRBD2. The V gene's germline CDR1 is LNHNV and CDR2 YYDKDF (reference sequence). This CDR3 spans 13 amino acids. With 5 bases clipped from V and 5 bases from J, the junction kept 5 bases outside the gene matches. Here the CDR3 reads CATSPRDYETQYF. The CDR3 DNA reads TGTGCCACCAGCCCGCGGGACTATGAGACCCAGTACTTC.

The chain recombines TRBV6-5 with TRBJ1-1; D call uncertain. The CDR3 is 13 residues long. The V and J ends lost 7 bases and 11 bases respectively, with 20 bases between them. Germline lookup yields CDR1 MNHEY and CDR2 SVGAGI. The CDR3 DNA reads as TGTGCCAGCATCCCCCTGGGAGGGTGGGGTGCTTTCTTT. It yields the protein CASIPLGGWGAFF.

V gene TRBV15 combines with J gene TRBJ2-5; D gene uncertain. The germline gives CDR1 LNHNV, CDR2 YYDKDF (reference sequence). The CDR3 sequence is 15 residues long. V dropped 0 bases and J dropped 0 bases, with 8 bases sitting between them. The CDR3 loop reads CATSRDRSNQETQYF. CDR3 sequence (DNA): TGTGCCACCAGCAGAGATCGGTCAAACCAAGAGACCCAGTACTTC.

The rearrangement uses TRBV5-4 and TRBJ2-2; 7 bases fit TRBD2. The CDR3 consists of 15 residues. V lost 0 bases, J lost 5 bases, and 4 bases stayed unmatched. CDR1 SGHNT and CDR2 YYREEE come from the germline V gene (reference sequence). The CDR3 bases are TGTGCCAGCAGCTTGGGCGGGAGAGGAACCGGGGAGCTGTTTTTT. Encoded protein: CASSLGGRGTGELFF.

The chain joins TRBV9 to TRBJ2-2, with D maybe TRBD1 (6 bases). Germline-derived CDR1 and CDR2 are SGDLS and YYNGEE. The CDR3 loop spans 16 amino acids. V was shortened by 4 bases and J by 0 bases, with 13 bases between the two germline ends. The CDR3 DNA sequence: TGTGCCAGCAGCTCCGGGACATACGCGAACACCGGGGAGCTGTTTTTT. It codes for CASSSGTYANTGELFF.

V usage is TRBV6-1 and J usage is TRBJ1-2; D is perhaps TRBD1 (6 bases). The CDR3 is made up of 15 amino acids. Germline V gene data show CDR1 as MNHNS and CDR2 as SASEGT. V lost 2 bases and J lost 8, with 18 bases in between. CDR3 residues: CASSENAAGGGGYTF. The CDR3 coding sequence is TGTGCCAGCAGTGAAAACGCTGCGGGGGGCGGAGGCTACACCTTC.

V is TRBV4-1 and J is TRBJ1-1; D is undetermined. CDR3 size: 15 residues. The V gene's germline CDR1 is MGHRA and CDR2 YSYEKL. Trimming took off 1 base at V and 1 base at J, with 10 bases between the two ends. CDR3 loop: CASSQGPVKNTEAFF. CDR3 DNA sequence: TGCGCCAGCAGCCAAGGGCCAGTGAAGAACACTGAAGCTTTCTTT.

The chain links TRBV5-6 to TRBJ2-5; 8 bases match TRBD2. Germline assignment: CDR1 SGHDT and CDR2 YYEEEE. J gave up 4 bases and V 4 bases, and 9 bases lay outside the gene matches. This CDR3 has 15 amino acids. In DNA form, the CDR3 reads TGTGCCAGCAGCCCGGGGGGGGGACGGCGAGAGACCCAGTACTTC. Translation: CASSPGGGRRETQYF.

Turning to this clone: Other DNA sequences from this sample encode an identical CDR3 as well. The gene calls are TRBV30 and TRBJ1-1; 7 positions match TRBD1. V trimming: 6 bases; J trimming: 6 bases; junction bases outside the gene matches: 1. Germline loops: CDR1 GTSNPN, CDR2 SVGIG (reference sequence). This CDR3 spans 10 amino acids. CDR3 protein: CACQGAEAFF. In DNA, the CDR3 is TGTGCCTGTCAGGGGGCTGAAGCTTTCTTT.

V is TRBV14 and J is TRBJ1-2; D unresolved. Germline V gene sequence: CDR1 SGHDN, CDR2 FVKESK. The CDR3 spans 13 residues. Trimming shortened V by 3 bases and J by 0 bases, and 5 bases separated the two germline ends. Here the CDR3 reads CASSQGANYGYTF. CDR3 sequence (DNA): TGTGCCAGCAGCCAGGGAGCTAACTATGGCTACACCTTC.

V usage is TRBV10-3 and J usage is TRBJ1-4; the D gene is possibly TRBD1 (5 bases). This CDR3 is 11 amino acids long. Trimming removed 6 bases from V and 12 bases from J, with 11 bases in between. Germline V gene data show CDR1 as ENHRY and CDR2 as SYGVKD. The CDR3 spells CAIRETGELFF. The CDR3 bases are TGTGCCATCAGGGAAACAGGCGAACTGTTTTTT.

This clone was detected only once. As DNA, the CDR3 is TGTGCCAGCAGGGCTAGCGGGTATGAGCAGTTCTTC. It specifies CASRASGYEQFF. The chain links TRBV6-1 to TRBJ2-1; 8 nucleotides agree with TRBD2. The germline V gene has CDR1 MNHNS and CDR2 SASEGT. V dropped 6 bases and J dropped 8; count of bases not matched to a gene: 3. The CDR3 is 12 amino acids.

This clone was seen a handful of times. V is TRBV30 and J is TRBJ2-7; 10 positions match TRBD2. The ends lost 1 base at V and 6 bases at J; junction bases unmatched: 9. The CDR3 consists of 15 residues. Germline CDR1 GTSNPN, CDR2 SVGIG (reference sequence). Here the CDR3 reads CAWSGVETSGFEQYF. The CDR3 DNA sequence: TGTGCCTGGAGTGGGGTAGAGACTAGCGGGTTCGAGCAGTACTTC.

The rearrangement uses TRBV16 and TRBJ2-5; D is undetermined. The germline V gene has CDR1 KGHSY and CDR2 FQNENV. V was trimmed by 2 bases and J by 2 bases, leaving 3 bases between them. This CDR3 has 12 amino acids. The CDR3 protein is CASSQPQETQYF. The CDR3 bases are TGTGCCAGCAGCCAACCGCAAGAGACCCAGTACTTC.